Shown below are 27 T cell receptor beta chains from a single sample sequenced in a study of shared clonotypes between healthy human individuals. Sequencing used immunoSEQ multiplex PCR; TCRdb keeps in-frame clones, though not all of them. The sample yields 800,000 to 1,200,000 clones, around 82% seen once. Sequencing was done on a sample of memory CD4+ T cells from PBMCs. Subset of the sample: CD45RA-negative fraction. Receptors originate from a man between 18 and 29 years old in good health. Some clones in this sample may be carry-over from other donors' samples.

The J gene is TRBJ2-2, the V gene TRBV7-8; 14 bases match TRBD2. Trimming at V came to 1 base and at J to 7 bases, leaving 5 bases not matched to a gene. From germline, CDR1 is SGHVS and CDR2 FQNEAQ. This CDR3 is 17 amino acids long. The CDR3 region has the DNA TGTGCCAGCAGCTTAGGGGGACTAGCGGGAGAGGACGGGGAGCTGTTTTTT. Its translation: CASSLGGLAGEDGELFF.

The CDR3 sequence is CASSGVAPGNTGELFF. CDR3 nucleotides: TGCGCCAGCAGTGGGGTGGCACCCGGGAACACCGGGGAGCTGTTTTTT. The V call is TRBV5-1, the J call TRBJ2-2; D remains ambiguous. Germline CDR1 SGHRS, CDR2 YFSETQ. This CDR3 region has 16 residues. V gave up 5 bases and J gave up 1 base, with 15 bases separating them.

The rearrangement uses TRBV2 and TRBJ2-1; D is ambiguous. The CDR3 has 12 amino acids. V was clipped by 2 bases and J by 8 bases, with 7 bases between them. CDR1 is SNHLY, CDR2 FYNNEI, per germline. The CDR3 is CASSEWGYEQFF. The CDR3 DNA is TGTGCCAGCAGTGAATGGGGTTATGAGCAGTTCTTC.

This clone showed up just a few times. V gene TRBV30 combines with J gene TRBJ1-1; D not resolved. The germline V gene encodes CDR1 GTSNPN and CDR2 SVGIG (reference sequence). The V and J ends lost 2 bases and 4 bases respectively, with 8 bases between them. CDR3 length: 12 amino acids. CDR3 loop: CAWSWRGTEAFF. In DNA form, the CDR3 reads TGTGCCTGGAGTTGGAGAGGCACTGAAGCTTTCTTT. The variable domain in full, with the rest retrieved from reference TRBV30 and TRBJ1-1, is SQTIHQWPATLVQPVGSPLSLECTVEGTSNPNLYWYRQAAGRGLQLLFYSVGIGQISSEVPQNLSASRPQDRQFILSSKKLLLSDSGFYLCAWSWRGTEAFFGQGTRLTVV.

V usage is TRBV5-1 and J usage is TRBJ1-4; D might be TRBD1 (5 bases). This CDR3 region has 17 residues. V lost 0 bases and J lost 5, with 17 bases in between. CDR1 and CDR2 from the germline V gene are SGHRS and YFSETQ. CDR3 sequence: CASSLGLTGTANEKLFF. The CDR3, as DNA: TGCGCCAGCAGCTTGGGGTTAACCGGGACGGCAAATGAAAAACTGTTTTTT.

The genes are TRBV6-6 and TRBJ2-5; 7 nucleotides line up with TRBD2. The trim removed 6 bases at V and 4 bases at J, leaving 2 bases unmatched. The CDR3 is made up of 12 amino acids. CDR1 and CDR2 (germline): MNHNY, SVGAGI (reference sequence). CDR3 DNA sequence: TGTGCCAGCAGGGGGGAGGGAGAGACCCAGTACTTC. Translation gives CASRGEGETQYF.

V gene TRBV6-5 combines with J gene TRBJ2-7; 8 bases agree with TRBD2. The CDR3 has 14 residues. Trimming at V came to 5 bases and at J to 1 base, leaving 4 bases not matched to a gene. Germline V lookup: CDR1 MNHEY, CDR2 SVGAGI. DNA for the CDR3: TGTGCCAGCAGTCCTAGCGGGTGGTCCTACGAGCAGTACTTC. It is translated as CASSPSGWSYEQYF.

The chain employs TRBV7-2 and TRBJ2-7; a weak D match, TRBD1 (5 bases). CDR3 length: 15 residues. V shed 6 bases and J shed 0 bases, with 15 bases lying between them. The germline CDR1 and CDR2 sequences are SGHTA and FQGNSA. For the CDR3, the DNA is TGTGCCAGCAGTTTAACAGGTCCTCCCTCCTACGAGCAGTACTTC. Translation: CASSLTGPPSYEQYF.

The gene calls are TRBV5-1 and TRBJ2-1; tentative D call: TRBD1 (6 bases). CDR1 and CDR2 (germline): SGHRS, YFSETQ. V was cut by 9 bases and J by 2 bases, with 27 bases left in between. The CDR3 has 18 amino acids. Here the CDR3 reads CATPGRATGEKTYNEQFF. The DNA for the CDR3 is TGCGCCACCCCGGGTCGGGCGACAGGCGAAAAAACCTACAATGAGCAGTTCTTC.

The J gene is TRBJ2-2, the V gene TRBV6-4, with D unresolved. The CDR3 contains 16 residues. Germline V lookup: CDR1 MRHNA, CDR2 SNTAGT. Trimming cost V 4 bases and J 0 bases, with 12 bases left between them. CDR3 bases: TGTGCCAGCAGTGTTGAGTTTTCAGCGAACACCGGGGAGCTGTTTTTT. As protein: CASSVEFSANTGELFF.

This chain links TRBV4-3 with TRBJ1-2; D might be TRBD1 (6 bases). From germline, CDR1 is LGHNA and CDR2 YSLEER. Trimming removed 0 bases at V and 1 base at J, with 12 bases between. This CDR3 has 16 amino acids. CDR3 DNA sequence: TGCGCCAGCAGCCAAGAGGGGGGGGCGAGTAACTATGGCTACACCTTC. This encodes CASSQEGGASNYGYTF.

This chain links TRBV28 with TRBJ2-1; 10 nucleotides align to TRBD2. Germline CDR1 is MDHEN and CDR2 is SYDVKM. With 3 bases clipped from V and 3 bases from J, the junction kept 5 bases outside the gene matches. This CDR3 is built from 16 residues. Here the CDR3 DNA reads TGTGCCAGCAGTTTGCTTGGGACTAGCGACTACAATGAGCAGTTCTTC. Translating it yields CASSLLGTSDYNEQFF.

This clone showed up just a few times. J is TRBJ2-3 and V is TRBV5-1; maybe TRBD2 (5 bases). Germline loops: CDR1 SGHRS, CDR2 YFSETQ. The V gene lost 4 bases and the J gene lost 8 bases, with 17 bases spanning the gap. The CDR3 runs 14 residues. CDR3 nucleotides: TGCGCCAGCAGCGAGACTGTGGATCGGGGTACGCAGTATTTT. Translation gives CASSETVDRGTQYF.

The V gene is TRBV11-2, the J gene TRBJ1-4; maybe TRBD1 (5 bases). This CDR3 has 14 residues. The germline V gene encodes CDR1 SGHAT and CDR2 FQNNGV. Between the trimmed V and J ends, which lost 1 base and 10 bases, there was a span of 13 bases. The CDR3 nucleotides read TGTGCCAGCAGCTTAGGGGTGGGGGTCGGAAAACTGTTTTTT. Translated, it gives CASSLGVGVGKLFF.

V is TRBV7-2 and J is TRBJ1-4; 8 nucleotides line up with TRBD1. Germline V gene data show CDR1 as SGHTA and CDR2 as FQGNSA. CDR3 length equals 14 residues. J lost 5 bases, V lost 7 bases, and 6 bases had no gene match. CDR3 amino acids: CASKGGQANEKLFF. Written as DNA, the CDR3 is TGTGCCAGCAAGGGGGGACAGGCAAATGAAAAACTGTTTTTT.

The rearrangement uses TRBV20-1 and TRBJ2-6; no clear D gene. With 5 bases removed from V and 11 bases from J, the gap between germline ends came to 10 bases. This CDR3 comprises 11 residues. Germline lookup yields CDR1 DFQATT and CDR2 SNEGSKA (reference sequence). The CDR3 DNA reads TGCAGTGCTCCGGATAAGGACGTCCTGACTTTC. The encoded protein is CSAPDKDVLTF.

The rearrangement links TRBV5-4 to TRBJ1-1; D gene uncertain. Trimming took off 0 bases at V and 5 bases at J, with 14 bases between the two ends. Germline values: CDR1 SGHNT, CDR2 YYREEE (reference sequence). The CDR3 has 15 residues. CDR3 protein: CASSLVPGFETEAFF. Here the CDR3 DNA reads TGTGCCAGCAGCTTGGTGCCGGGGTTTGAGACTGAAGCTTTCTTT. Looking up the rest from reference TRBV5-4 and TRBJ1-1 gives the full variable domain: ETGVTQSPTHLIKTRGQQVTLRCSSQSGHNTVSWYQQALGQGPQFIFQYYREEENGRGNFPPRFSGLQFPNYSSELNVNALELDDSALYLCASSLVPGFETEAFFGQGTRLTVV.

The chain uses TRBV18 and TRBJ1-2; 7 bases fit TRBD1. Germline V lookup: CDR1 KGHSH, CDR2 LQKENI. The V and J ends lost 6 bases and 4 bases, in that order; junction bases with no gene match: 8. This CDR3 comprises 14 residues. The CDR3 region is CASSGLRDSYGYTF. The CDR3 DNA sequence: TGTGCCAGCTCCGGACTCCGGGACAGCTATGGCTACACCTTC.

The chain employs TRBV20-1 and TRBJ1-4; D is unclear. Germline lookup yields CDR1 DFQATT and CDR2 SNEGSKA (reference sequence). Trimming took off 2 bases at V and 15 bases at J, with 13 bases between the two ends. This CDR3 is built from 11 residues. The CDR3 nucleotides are TGCAGTGCTAGATCCCCGGGGTCGGTGTTTTTT. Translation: CSARSPGSVFF.

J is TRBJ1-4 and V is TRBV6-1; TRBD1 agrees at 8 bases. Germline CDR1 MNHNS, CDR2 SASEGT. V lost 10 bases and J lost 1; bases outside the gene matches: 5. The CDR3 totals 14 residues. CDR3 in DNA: TGTGCCACCGACAGGGGAATAACTAATGAAAAACTGTTTTTT. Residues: CATDRGITNEKLFF.

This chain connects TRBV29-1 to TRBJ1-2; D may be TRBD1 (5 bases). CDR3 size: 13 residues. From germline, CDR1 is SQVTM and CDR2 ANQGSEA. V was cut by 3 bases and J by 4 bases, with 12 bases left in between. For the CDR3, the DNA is TGCAGCGTTGAGGGGGGTACTCTCTATGGCTACACCTTC. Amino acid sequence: CSVEGGTLYGYTF.

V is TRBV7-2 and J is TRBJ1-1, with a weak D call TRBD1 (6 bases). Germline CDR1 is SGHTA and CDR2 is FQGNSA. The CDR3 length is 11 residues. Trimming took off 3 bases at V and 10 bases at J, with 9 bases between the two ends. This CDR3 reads CASSFDRRAFF. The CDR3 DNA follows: TGTGCCAGCAGCTTTGACAGGCGAGCTTTCTTT.

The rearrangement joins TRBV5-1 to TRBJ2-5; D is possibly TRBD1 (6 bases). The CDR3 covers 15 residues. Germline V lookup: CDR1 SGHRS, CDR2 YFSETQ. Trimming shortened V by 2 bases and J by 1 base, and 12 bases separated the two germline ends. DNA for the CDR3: TGCGCCAGCAGCTTCCTCAGGGGTGGCCAAGAGACCCAGTACTTC. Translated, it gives CASSFLRGGQETQYF.

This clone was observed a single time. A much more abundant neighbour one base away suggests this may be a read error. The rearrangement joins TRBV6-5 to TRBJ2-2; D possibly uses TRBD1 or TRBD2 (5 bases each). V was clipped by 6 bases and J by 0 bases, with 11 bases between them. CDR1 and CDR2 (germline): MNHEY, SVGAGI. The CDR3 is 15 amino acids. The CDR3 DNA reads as TGTGCCAGCAGCAAAGGGGACGCGAACACCGGGGAGCTGTTTTTT. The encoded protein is CASSKGDANTGELFF.

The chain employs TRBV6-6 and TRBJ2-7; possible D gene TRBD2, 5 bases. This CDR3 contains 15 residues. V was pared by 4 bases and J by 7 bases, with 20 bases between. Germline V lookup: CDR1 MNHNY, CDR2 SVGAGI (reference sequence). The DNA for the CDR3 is TGTGCCAGCAGTTCCCGGGTCAGAGGGTCGGGGGAGCAGTACTTC. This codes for CASSSRVRGSGEQYF.

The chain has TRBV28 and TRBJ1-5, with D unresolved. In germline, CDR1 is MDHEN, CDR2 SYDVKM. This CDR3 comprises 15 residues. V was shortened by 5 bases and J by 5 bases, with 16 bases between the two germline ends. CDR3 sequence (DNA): TGTGCCAGCAGTCCCCGGGCCAGCACGTATCAGCCCCAGCATTTT. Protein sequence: CASSPRASTYQPQHF.

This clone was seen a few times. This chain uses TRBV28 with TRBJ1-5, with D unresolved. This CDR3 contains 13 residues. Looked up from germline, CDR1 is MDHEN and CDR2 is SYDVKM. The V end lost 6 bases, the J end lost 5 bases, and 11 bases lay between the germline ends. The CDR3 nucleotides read TGTGCCAGCAGCATGGACGGGTATCAGCCCCAGCATTTT. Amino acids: CASSMDGYQPQHF.